This TCR beta chain derives from a study of molecular identifiers for immune sequencing clone quantification. With regard to this clonotype: A much larger clone is a single base away; this may be a read error.

TCRdb re-called the PCR reads through MiXCR, storing one row per CDR3 protein. The profile covers hundreds of thousands of distinct CDR3 sequences, with about 25% appearing a single time and roughly 0.83% taken by the ten largest. The CDR3 covers 14 residues. Germline loops: CDR1 ENHRY, CDR2 SYGVKD. Material for sequencing was naive CD8+ T cells from blood, with Jurkat cell RNA spiked in. Subset meaning: FACS-sorted CD8+CD4-CCR7+CD45RA+ naive T cells. The gene calls are TRBV10-3 and TRBJ1-5; 7 bases match TRBD1. This TCR derives from a human donor in good health. Some libraries in this study had Jurkat cell RNA spiked in. CDR3 residues: CAISDGQGDQHQHF. The CDR3 DNA reads as TGTGCCATCAGTGATGGTCAGGGGGACCAGCACCAGCATTTT.